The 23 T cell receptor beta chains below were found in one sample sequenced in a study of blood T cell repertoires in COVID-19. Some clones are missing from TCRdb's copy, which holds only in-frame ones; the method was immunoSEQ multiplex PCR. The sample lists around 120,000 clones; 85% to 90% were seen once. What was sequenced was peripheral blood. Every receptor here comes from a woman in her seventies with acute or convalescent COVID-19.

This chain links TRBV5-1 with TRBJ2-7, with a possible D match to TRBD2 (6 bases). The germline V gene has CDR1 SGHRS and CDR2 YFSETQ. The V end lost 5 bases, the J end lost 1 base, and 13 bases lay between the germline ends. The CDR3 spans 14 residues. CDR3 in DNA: TGCGCCAGCAGGGGACTGTACCCGTCCTACGAGCAGTACTTC. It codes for CASRGLYPSYEQYF.

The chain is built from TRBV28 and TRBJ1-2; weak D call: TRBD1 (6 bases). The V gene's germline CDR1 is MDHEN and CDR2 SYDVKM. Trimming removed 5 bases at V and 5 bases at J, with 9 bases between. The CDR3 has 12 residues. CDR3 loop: CASSVQGYGYTF. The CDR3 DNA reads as TGTGCCAGCAGTGTACAGGGATATGGCTACACCTTC.

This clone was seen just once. DNA of the CDR3: TGTGCCAGCAGCTTGGCCACGCCGGGACTAGGGGTGCCGCATGAGCAGTTCTTC. Its translation is CASSLATPGLGVPHEQFF. The chain carries TRBV5-8 and TRBJ2-1, with 8 bases aligning to TRBD2. This CDR3 is built from 18 residues. V shed 0 bases and J 8 bases; nucleotides not matched to a gene: 16. Germline CDR1 SGHTS, CDR2 YDEGEE.

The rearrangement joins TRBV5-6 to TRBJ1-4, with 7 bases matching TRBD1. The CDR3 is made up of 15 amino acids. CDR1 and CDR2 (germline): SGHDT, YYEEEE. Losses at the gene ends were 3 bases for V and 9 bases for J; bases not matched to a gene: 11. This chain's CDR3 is CASSSNLGTDQKLFF. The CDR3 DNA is TGTGCCAGCAGCTCGAACCTCGGGACAGACCAAAAACTGTTTTTT.

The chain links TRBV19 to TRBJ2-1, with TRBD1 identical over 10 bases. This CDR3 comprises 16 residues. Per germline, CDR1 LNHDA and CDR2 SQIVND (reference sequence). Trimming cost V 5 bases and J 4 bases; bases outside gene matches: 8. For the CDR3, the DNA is TGTGCCAGTAGTGCCGGGGGACAGGGGACATACAATGAGCAGTTCTTC. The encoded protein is CASSAGGQGTYNEQFF. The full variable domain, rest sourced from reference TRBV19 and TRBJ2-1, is DGGITQSPKYLFRKEGQNVTLSCEQNLNHDAMYWYRQDPGQGLRLIYYSQIVNDFQKGDIAEGYSVSREKKESFPLTVTSAQKNPTAFYLCASSAGGQGTYNEQFFGPGTRLTVL.

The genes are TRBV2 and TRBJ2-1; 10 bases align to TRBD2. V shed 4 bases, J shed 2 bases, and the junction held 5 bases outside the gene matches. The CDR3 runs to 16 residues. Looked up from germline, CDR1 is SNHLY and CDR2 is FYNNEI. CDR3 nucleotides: TGTGCCAGCAGTGTTTGGCTAGCGGGGGCCTACAATGAGCAGTTCTTC. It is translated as CASSVWLAGAYNEQFF.

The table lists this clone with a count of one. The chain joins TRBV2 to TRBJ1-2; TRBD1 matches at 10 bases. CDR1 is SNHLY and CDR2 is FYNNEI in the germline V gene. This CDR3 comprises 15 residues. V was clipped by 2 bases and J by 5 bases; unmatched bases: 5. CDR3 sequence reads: CASSEQGQGLYGYTF. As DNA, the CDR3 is TGTGCCAGCAGTGAACAGGGACAGGGGTTATATGGCTACACCTTC.

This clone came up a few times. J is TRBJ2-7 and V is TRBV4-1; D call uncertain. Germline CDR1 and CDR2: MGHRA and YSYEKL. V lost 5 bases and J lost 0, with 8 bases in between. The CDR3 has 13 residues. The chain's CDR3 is CASSFEASYEQYF. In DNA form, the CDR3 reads TGCGCCAGCAGCTTCGAGGCCTCCTACGAGCAGTACTTC.

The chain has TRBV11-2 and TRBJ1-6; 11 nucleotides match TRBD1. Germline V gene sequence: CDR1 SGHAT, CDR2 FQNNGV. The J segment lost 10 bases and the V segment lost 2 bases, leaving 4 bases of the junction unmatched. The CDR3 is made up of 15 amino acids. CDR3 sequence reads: CASSLLGQGGSPLHF. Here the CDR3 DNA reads TGTGCCAGCAGCTTATTGGGACAGGGGGGATCACCCCTCCACTTT.

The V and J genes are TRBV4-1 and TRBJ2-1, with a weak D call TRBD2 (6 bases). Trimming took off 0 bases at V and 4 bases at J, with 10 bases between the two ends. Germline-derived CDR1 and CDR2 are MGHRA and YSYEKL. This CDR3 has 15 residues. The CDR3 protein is CASSQDGGNYNEQFF. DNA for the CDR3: TGCGCCAGCAGCCAAGATGGCGGGAATTACAATGAGCAGTTCTTC.

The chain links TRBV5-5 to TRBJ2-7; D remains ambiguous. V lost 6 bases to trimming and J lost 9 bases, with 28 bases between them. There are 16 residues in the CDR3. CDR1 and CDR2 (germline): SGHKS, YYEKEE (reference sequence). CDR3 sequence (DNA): TGTGCCAGCACCCCCGCGGTGGCACTGCTACCTACGAGGCAGTACTTC. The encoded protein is CASTPAVALLPTRQYF.

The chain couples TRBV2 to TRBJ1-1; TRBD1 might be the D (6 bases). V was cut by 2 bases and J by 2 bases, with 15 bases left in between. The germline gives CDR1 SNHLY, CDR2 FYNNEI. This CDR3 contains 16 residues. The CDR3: CASSESLGGVNTEAFF. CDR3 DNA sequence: TGTGCCAGCAGTGAAAGCCTAGGGGGAGTTAACACTGAAGCTTTCTTT.

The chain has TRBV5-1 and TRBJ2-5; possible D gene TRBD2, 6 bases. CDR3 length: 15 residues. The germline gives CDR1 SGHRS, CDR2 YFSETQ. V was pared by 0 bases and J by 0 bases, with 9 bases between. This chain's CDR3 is CASSLGGRYQETQYF. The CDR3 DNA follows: TGCGCCAGCAGCTTGGGGGGGAGGTACCAAGAGACCCAGTACTTC.

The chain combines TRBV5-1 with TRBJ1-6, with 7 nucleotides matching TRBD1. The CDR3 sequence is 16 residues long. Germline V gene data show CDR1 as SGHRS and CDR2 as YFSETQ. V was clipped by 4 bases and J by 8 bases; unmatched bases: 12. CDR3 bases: TGCGCCAGCAGCGACATCGCCGGGACAGTGGATTCACCCCTCCACTTT. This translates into CASSDIAGTVDSPLHF.

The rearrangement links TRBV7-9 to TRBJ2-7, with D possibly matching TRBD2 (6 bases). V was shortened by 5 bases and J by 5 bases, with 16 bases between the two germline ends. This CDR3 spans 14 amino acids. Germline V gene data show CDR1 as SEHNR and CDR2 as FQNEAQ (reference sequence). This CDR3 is CASSHIPGVHEQYF. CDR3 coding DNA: TGTGCCAGCAGCCATATCCCGGGGGTTCACGAGCAGTACTTC.

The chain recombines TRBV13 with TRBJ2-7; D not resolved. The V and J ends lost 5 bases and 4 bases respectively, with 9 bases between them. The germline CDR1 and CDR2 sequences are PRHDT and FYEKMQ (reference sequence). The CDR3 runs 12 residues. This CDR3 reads CASSPSIYEQYF. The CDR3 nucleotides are TGTGCCAGCAGCCCATCCATTTACGAGCAGTACTTC.

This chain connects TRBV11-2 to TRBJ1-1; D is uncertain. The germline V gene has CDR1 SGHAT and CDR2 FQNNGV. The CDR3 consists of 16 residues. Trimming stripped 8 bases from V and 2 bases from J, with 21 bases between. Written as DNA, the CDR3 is TGTGCCAGCGGTAATCTGGGAGGGCTGGAAAACACTGAAGCTTTCTTT. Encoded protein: CASGNLGGLENTEAFF.

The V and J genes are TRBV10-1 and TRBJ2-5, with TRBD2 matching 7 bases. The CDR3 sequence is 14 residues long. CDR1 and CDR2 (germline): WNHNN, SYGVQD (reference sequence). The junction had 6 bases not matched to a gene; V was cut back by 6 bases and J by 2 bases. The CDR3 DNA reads TGCGCCAGCAGCCCTTGGGGGGGTCAAGAGACCCAGTACTTC. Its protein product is CASSPWGGQETQYF.

CDR3 residues: CASSETRGEQYF. The DNA of the CDR3 is TGTGCCAGCAGTGAAACCAGGGGCGAGCAGTACTTC. The chain recombines TRBV25-1 with TRBJ2-7; possible D gene TRBD1, 6 bases. Germline lookup yields CDR1 MGHDK and CDR2 SYGVNS. V was clipped by 2 bases and J by 6 bases, with 8 bases between them. The CDR3 is 12 amino acids.

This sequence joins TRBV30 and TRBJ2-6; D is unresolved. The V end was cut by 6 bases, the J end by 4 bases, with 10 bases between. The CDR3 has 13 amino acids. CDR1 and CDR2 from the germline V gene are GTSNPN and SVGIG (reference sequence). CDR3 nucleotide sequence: TGTGCCTGCACCTCCGGGGGGGCCAACGTCCTGACTTTC. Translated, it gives CACTSGGANVLTF.

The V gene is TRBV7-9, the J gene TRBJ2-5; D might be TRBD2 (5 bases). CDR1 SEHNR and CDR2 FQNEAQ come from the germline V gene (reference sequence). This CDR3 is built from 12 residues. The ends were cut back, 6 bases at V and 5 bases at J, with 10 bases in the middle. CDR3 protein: CASSPTGETQYF. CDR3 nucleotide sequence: TGTGCCAGCAGTCCCACGGGGGAGACCCAGTACTTC. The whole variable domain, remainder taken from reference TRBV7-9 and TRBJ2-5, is DTGVSQNPRHKITKRGQNVTFRCDPISEHNRLYWYRQTLGQGPEFLTYFQNEAQLEKSRLLSDRFSAERPKGSFSTLEIQRTEQGDSAMYLCASSPTGETQYFGPGTRLLVL.

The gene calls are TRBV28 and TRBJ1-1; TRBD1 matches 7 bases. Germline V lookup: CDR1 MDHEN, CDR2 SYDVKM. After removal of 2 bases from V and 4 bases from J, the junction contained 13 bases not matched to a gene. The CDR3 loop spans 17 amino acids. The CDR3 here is CASSLTGESRLGTEAFF. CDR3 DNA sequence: TGTGCCAGCAGTTTAACAGGGGAGAGTAGGTTGGGCACTGAAGCTTTCTTT.

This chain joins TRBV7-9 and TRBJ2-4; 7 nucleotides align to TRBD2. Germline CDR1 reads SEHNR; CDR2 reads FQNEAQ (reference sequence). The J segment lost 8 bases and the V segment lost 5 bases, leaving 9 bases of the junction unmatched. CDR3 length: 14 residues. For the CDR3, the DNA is TGTGCCAGCAGCCCAACTAGCGAGGTTGACATTCAGTACTTC. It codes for CASSPTSEVDIQYF.